This paragraph reports one T cell receptor (beta chain). This specimen belongs to a study of Tregs in tolerant kidney transplant recipients. V shed 4 bases and J 1 base; nucleotides not matched to a gene: 5. Looked up from germline, CDR1 is LGHNA and CDR2 is YNFKEQ. This CDR3 has 16 amino acids. Measured with immunoSEQ multiplex PCR; TCRdb has only the in-frame clones, and not every one. Of 90,000 to 150,000 clones in the sample, roughly 92% are singletons; the top ten hold around 0.58%. This clonotype originated in a human donor in good health. The chain joins TRBV4-2 to TRBJ2-3; TRBD2 aligns across 10 bases. The sequencing input was CD4+ T cells from blood. CDR3 residues: CASSPGLASRTDTQYF. In nucleotides, the CDR3 is TGTGCCAGCAGCCCGGGACTAGCGAGCCGCACAGATACGCAGTATTTT.